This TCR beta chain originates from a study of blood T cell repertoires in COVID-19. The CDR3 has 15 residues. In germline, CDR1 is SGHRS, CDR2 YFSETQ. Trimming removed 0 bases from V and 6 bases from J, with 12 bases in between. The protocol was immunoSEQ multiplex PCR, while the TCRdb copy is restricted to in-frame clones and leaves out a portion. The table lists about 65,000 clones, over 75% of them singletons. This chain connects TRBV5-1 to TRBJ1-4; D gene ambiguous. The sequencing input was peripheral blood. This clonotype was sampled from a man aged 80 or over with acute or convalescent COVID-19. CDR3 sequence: CASSLGALADEKLFF. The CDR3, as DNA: TGCGCCAGCAGCTTGGGAGCGTTGGCAGATGAAAAACTGTTTTTT.